One and the same sample provided the 6 T cell receptor beta chains below, sequenced in a study of T-cell reconstitution after alpha-beta-depleted transplantation in children. Unique molecular identifiers were used in preparing the TCRbeta library. TCRdb passed the PCR reads through MiXCR, listing each CDR3 protein once. Of around 380,000 distinct CDR3 sequences listed, approximately 10% are singletons. The sequences come from PBMCs from the stem cell graft donor, collected from the stem cell graft. The receptors were sampled from a human donor who donated a stem cell graft to a child with acute myeloid leukemia.

This clonotype was detected a few times. The CDR3 sequence is CASSQPAGGSGTGELFF. The CDR3 nucleotides are TGTGCCAGCAGCCAACCCGCAGGGGGCTCAGGCACCGGGGAGCTGTTTTTT. The V and J genes are TRBV12-3 or TRBV12-4 and TRBJ2-2; 8 positions match TRBD1. This CDR3 is 17 amino acids long. Unmatched junction bases numbered 13, after V lost 6 bases and J lost 4 bases.

This clonotype was detected many times. The chain employs TRBV20-1 and TRBJ2-3; TRBD2 matches 10 bases. With 3 bases clipped from V and 5 bases from J, the junction kept 5 bases outside the gene matches. CDR1 is DFQATT, CDR2 SNEGSKA, per germline (reference sequence). The CDR3 consists of 14 residues. DNA of the CDR3: TGCAGTGCTAGTCTAGCGGGGGCCGTAGATACGCAGTATTTT. It translates to CSASLAGAVDTQYF.

The V gene is TRBV5-1, the J gene TRBJ1-1; weak D call: TRBD1 (6 bases). The germline CDR1 and CDR2 sequences are SGHRS and YFSETQ. The CDR3 covers 13 residues. Between the trimmed V and J ends, which lost 1 base and 4 bases, there was a span of 8 bases. The CDR3 loop reads CASSLNRATEAFF. The CDR3 region has the DNA TGCGCCAGCAGCTTGAACAGGGCCACTGAAGCTTTCTTT.

The table lists this clonotype with a few counts. This sequence joins TRBV7-2 and TRBJ2-5; D may be TRBD1 (6 bases). This CDR3 region has 13 residues. Germline CDR1 reads SGHTA; CDR2 reads FQGNSA. Trimming took 4 bases from V and 3 from J, leaving 9 bases between them. The CDR3 loop reads CASSYYREETQYF. CDR3 nucleotides: TGTGCCAGCAGCTACTACAGGGAAGAGACCCAGTACTTC.

The CDR3 DNA reads as TGCGCCAGCAGCCAAGATCGGGCCACCTCGGGACTCCCTGGGGCAGATACGCAGTATTTT. Translation gives CASSQDRATSGLPGADTQYF. This chain uses TRBV4-1 with TRBJ2-3; a weak D match, TRBD2 (6 bases). The length of the CDR3 is 20 residues. Germline CDR1 and CDR2: MGHRA and YSYEKL. Trimming removed 0 bases from V and 4 bases from J, with 26 bases in between.

This clonotype turned up a few times. The V and J genes are TRBV3-1 and TRBJ2-5; no firm D call. Trimming removed 4 bases from V and 3 bases from J, with 9 bases in between. This CDR3 contains 13 residues. Germline V gene sequence: CDR1 LGHDT, CDR2 YNNKEL (reference sequence). CDR3: CASSRKGEETQYF. CDR3 sequence (DNA): TGTGCCAGCAGCCGGAAAGGAGAAGAGACCCAGTACTTC.